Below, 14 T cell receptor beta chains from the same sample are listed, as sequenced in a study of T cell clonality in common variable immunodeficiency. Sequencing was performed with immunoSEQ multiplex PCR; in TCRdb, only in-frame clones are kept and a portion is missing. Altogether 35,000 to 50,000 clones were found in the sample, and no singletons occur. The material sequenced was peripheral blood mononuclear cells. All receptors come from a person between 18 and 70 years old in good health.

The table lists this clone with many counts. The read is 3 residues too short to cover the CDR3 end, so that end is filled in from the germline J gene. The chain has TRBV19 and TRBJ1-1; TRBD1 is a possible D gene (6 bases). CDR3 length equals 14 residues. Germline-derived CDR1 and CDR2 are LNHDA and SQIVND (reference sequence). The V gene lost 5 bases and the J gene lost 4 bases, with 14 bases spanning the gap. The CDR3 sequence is CASSSSGHTTEAFF. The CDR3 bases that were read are TGTGCCAGTAGTTCTTCGGGACATACCACTGAA.

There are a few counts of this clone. The CDR3 sequence: CASSVSGDTQYF. The part of the CDR3 DNA that was read is TGTGCCAGCAGCGTCTCAGGGGATACG. The chain carries TRBV7-3 and TRBJ2-3; D possibly corresponds to TRBD1 (5 bases). The sequence runs out 3 residues before the end of the CDR3; the remainder is reconstructed from the germline J gene. V was clipped by 5 bases and J by 6 bases, with 9 bases between them. The CDR3 runs 12 residues. From germline, CDR1 is SGHTA and CDR2 FQGTGA.

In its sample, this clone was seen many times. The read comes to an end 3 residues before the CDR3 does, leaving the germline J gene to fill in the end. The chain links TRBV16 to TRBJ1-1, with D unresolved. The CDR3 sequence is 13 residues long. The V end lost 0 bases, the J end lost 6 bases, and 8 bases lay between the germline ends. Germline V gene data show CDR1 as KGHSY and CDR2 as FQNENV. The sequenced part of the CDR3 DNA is TGTGCCAGCAGCCAATCGACGCGGGCTGAA. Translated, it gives CASSQSTRAE. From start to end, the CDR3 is CASSQSTRAEAFF.

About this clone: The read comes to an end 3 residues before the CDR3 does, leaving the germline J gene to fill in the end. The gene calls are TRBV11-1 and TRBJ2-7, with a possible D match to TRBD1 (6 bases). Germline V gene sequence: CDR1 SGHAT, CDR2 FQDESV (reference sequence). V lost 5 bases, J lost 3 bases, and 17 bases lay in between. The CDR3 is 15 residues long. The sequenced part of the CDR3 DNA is TGTGCCAGCAGCCCGACCGGGACACAACTCTACGAG. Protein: CASSPTGTQLYE. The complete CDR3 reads CASSPTGTQLYEQYF. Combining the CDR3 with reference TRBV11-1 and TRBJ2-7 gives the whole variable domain EAEVAQSPRYKITEKSQAVAFWCDPISGHATLYWYRQILGQGPELLVQFQDESVVDDSQLPKDRFSAERLKGVDSTLKIQPAELGDSAMYLCASSPTGTQLYEQYFGPGTRLTVT.

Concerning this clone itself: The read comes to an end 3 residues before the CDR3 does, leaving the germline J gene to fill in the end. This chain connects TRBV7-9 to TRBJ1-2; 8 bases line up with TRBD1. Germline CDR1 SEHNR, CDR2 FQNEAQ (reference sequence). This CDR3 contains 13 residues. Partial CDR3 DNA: TGTGCCAGCGCGGAGACAGGGGAAAACATC. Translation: CASAETGENI. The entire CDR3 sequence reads CASAETGENIYTF.

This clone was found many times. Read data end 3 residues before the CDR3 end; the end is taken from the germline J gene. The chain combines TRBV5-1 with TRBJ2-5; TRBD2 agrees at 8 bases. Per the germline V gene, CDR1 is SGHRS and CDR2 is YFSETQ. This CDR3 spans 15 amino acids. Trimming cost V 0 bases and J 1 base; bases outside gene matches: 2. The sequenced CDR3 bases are TGCGCCAGCAGCTTGGACCTAGCGGGCCAAGAGACC. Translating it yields CASSLDLAGQET. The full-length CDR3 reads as CASSLDLAGQETQYF.

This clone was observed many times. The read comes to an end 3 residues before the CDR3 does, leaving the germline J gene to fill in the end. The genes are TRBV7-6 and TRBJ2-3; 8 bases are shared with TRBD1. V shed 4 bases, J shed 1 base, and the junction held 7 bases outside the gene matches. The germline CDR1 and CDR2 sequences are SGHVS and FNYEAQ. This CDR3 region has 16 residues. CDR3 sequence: CASSSRTGRGTDTQYF. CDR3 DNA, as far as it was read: TGTGCCAGCAGCTCACGGACAGGGCGGGGCACAGATACG.

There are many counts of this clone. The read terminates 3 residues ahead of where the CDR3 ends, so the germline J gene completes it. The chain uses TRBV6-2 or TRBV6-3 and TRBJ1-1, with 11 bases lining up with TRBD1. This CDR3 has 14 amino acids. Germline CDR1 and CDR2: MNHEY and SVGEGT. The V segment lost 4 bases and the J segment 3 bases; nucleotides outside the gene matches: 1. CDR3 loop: CASSWTGGDTEAFF. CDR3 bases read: TGTGCCAGCAGTTGGACAGGGGGCGACACTGAA.

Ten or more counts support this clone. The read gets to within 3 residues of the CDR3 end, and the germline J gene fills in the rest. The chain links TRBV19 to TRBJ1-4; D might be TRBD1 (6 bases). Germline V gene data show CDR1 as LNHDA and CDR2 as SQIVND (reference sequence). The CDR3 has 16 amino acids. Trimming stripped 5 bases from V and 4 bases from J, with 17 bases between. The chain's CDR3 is CASSATTGMGNEKLFF. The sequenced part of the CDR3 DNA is TGTGCCAGTAGTGCCACCACAGGGATGGGTAATGAAAAA.

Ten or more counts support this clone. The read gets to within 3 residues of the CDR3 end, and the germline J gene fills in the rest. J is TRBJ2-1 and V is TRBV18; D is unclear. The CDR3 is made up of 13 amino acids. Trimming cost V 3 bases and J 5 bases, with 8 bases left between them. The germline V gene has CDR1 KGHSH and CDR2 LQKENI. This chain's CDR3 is CASSPRTDNEQFF. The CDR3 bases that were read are TGTGCCAGCTCACCTCGCACGGACAATGAG.

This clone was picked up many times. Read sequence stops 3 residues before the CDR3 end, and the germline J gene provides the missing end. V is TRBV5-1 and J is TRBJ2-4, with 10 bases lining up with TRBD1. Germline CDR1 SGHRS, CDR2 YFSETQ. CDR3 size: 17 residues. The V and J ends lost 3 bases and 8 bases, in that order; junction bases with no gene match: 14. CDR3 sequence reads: CASSSDRTGGSGDIQYF. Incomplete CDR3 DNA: TGCGCCAGCAGCTCCGATAGGACAGGGGGGTCCGGAGACATT.

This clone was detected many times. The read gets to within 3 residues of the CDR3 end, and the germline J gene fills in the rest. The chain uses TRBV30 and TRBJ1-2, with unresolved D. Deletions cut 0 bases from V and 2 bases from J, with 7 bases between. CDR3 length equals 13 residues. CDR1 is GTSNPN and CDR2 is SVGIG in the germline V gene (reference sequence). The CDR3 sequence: CAWSVAQNYGYTF. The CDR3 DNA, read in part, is TGTGCCTGGAGTGTCGCTCAGAACTATGGC.

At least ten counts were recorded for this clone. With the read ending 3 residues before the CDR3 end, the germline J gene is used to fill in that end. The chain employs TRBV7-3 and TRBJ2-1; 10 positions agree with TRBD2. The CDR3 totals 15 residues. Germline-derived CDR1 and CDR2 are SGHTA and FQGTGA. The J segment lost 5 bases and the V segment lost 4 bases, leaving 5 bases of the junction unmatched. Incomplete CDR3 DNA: TGTGCCAGCAGCTCTACTAGCGGGAACCACAATGAG. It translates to CASSSTSGNHNE. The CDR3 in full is CASSSTSGNHNEQFF. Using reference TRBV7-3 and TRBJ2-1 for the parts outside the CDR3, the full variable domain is GAGVSQTPSNKVTEKGKYVELRCDPISGHTALYWYRQSLGQGPEFLIYFQGTGAADDSGLPNDRFFAVRPEGSVSTLKIQRTERGDSAVYLCASSSTSGNHNEQFFGPGTRLTVL.

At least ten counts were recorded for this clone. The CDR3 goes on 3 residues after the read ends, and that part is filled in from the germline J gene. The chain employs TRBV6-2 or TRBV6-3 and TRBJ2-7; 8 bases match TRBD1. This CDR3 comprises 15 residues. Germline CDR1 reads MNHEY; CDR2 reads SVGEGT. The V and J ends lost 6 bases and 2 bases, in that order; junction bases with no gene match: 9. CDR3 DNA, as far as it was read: TGTGCCAGCAGCCTTCGGGGACAGGAGCCCTACGAG. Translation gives CASSLRGQEPYE. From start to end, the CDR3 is CASSLRGQEPYEQYF.